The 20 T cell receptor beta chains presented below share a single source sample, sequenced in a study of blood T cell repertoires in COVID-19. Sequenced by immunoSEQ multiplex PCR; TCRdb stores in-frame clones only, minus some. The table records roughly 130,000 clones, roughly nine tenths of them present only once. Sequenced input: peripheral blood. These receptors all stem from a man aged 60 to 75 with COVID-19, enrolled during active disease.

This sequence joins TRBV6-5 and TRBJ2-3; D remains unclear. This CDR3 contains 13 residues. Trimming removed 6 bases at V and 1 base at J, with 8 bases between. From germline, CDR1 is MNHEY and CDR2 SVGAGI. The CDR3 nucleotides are TGTGCCAGCAGGGCCTCTGGCACAGATACGCAGTATTTT. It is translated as CASRASGTDTQYF.

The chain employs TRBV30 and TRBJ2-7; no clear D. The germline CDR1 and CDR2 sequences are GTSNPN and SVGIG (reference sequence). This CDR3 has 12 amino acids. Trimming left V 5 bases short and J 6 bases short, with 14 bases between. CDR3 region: CAWGYVSSEQYF. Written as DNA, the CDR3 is TGTGCCTGGGGTTATGTTAGTAGCGAGCAGTACTTC. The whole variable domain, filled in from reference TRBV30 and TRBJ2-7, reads SQTIHQWPATLVQPVGSPLSLECTVEGTSNPNLYWYRQAAGRGLQLLFYSVGIGQISSEVPQNLSASRPQDRQFILSSKKLLLSDSGFYLCAWGYVSSEQYFGPGTRLTVT.

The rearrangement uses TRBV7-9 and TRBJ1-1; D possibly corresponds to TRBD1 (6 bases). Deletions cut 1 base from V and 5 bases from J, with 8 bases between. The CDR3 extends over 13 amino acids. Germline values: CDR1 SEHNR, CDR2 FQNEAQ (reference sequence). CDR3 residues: CASSLGGRTEAFF. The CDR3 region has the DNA TGTGCCAGCAGCTTAGGGGGGCGGACTGAAGCTTTCTTT.

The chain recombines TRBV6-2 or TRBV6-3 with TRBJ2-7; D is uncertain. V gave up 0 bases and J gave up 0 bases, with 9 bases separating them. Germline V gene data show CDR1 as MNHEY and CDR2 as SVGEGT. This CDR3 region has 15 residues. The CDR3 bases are TGTGCCAGCAGTTACTCGGGCGAGCCCTCCTACGAGCAGTACTTC. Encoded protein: CASSYSGEPSYEQYF.

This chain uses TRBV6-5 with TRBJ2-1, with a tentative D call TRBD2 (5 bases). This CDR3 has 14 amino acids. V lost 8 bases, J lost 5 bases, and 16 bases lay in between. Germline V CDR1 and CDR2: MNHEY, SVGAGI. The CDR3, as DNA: TGTGCCAGCCGGGCTAGCTTCCTAAACAATGAGCAGTTCTTC. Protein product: CASRASFLNNEQFF.

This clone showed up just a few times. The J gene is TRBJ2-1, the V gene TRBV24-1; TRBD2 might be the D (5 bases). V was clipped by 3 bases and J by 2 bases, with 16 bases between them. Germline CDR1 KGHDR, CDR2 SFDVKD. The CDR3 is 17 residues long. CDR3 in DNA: TGTGCCACCAGTGATACGGTGCCCACTAGAACCTACAATGAGCAGTTCTTC. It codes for CATSDTVPTRTYNEQFF.

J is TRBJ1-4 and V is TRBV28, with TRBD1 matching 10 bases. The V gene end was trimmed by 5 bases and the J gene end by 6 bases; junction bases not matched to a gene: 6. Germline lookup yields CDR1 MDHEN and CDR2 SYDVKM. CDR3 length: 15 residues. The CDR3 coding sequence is TGTGCCAGCAGTCCCTCCGGGACAGGGGATGAAAAACTGTTTTTT. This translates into CASSPSGTGDEKLFF.

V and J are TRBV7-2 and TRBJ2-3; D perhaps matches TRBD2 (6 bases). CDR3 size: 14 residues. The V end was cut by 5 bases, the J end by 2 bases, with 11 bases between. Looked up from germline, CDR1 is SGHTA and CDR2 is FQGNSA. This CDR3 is CASSPGTSTDTQYF. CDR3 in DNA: TGTGCCAGCAGCCCGGGGACTTCCACAGATACGCAGTATTTT.

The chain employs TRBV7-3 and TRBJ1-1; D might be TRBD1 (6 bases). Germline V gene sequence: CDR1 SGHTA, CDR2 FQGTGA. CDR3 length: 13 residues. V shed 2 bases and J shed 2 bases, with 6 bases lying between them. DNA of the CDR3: TGTGCCAGCAGCTTAGGGACAAACACTGAAGCTTTCTTT. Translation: CASSLGTNTEAFF.

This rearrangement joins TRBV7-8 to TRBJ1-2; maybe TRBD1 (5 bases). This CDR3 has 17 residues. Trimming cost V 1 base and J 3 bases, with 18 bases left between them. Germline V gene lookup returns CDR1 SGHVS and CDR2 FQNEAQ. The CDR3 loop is CASSLVIKGTRDYGYTF. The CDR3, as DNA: TGTGCCAGCAGCTTAGTTATCAAGGGTACCAGGGACTATGGCTACACCTTC.

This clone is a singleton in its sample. The CDR3 DNA reads as TGTGCCAGCAGTTACTCTAGGGGGAGGGAGGTCGGGGAGCTGTTTTTT. It translates to CASSYSRGREVGELFF. V gene TRBV6-5 combines with J gene TRBJ2-2, with D possibly being TRBD2 (7 bases). Trimming left V 0 bases short and J 7 bases short, with 15 bases between. Germline V gives CDR1 MNHEY, CDR2 SVGAGI. The CDR3 totals 16 residues.

CDR3 bases: TGTGCCAGCAGGGACAGTCTCCTCTATGGCTACACCTTC. It specifies CASRDSLLYGYTF. This chain connects TRBV12-3 or TRBV12-4 to TRBJ1-2; D is perhaps TRBD1 (6 bases). V was cut by 6 bases and J by 4 bases, with 12 bases left in between. The length of the CDR3 is 13 residues.

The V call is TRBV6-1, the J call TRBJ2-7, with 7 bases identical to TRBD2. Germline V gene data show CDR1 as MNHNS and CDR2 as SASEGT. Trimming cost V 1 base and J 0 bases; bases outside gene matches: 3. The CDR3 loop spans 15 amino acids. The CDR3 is CASSEDRDYSYEQYF. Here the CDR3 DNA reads TGTGCCAGCAGTGAAGACCGGGACTACTCCTACGAGCAGTACTTC.

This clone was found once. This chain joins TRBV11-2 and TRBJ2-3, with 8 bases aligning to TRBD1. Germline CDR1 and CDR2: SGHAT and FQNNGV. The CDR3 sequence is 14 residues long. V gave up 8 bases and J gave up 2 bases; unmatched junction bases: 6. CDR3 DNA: TGTGCCAGCTCAAGACAGGGGCCCACAGATACGCAGTATTTT. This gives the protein CASSRQGPTDTQYF.

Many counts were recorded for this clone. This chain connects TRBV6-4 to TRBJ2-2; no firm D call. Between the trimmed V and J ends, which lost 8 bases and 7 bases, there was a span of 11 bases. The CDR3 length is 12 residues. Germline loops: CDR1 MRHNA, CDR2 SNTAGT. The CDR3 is CASLSTGGELFF. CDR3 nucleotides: TGTGCCAGCCTATCGACGGGCGGGGAGCTGTTTTTT.

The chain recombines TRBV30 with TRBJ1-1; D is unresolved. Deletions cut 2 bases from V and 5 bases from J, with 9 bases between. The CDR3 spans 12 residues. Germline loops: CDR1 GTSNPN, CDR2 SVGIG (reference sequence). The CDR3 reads CAWSPRDTEAFF. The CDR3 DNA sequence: TGTGCCTGGAGTCCGAGGGATACTGAAGCTTTCTTT.

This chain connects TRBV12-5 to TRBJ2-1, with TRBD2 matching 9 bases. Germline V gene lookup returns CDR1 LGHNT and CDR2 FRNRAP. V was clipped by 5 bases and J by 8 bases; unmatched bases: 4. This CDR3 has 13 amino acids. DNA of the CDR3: TGTGCTAGTGGTCCCACTAGCGGGTATGAGCAGTTCTTC. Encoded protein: CASGPTSGYEQFF.

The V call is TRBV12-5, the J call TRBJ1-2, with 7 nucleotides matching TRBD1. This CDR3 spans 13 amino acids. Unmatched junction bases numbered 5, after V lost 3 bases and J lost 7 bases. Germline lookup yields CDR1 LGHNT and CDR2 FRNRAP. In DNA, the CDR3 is TGTGCTAGTGGTTTCACAGGGGAGATTGGCTACACCTTC. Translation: CASGFTGEIGYTF.

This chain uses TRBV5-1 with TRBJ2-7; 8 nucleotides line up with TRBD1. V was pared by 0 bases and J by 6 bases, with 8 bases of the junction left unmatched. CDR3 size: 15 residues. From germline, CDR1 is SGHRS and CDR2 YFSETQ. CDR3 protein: CASSLARQGISEQYF. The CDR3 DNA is TGCGCCAGCAGCTTGGCGAGACAGGGGATCAGCGAGCAGTACTTC.

In DNA form, the CDR3 reads TGTGCCAGCATCCTAAATGCGGGCACTGAAGCTTTCTTT. Protein: CASILNAGTEAFF. This chain links TRBV6-5 with TRBJ1-1; D not resolved. The CDR3 is 13 amino acids. Germline V gene data show CDR1 as MNHEY and CDR2 as SVGAGI. V lost 7 bases and J lost 4, with 13 bases in between.